Listed here are 4 T cell receptor beta chains from one sample, sequenced in a study of vaccination and CD4 T cells after COVID-19 (dated by TCRdb to 2021 to 2024). Libraries were constructed by PCR. For sequencing, an Illumina iSeq 100 was employed. DNA from cultured CD4+ T cells underwent TCR sequencing with the Oncomine TCR Beta short-read assay at the Johns Hopkins FTIC core. TCRdb's own reprocessing of the public reads used fastp at Q25 and MiXCR and kept productive beta chains. All rows with the same CDR3 protein become a single entry with the most common DNA and genes. In all, the sample holds 25,000 to 30,000 distinct CDR3 sequences, and 41% of those were seen once. The ten largest clonotypes hold roughly 5.6% of the sample. The time point label for this specimen denotes: late sampling 161 to 241 days after vaccination in three convalescent patients. The treatment or condition label for this specimen denotes: roughly ten-day PBMC culture with coronavirus spike peptide pools or control peptides (ViraFEST assay).

The antigens these receptors bind are not known. The sequences come from CD4+ T cells from blood, cultured in vitro, collected about 7 months after SARS-CoV-2 vaccination. The source of these receptors is a human donor who had recovered from COVID-19.

J is TRBJ2-5 and V is TRBV12-3 or TRBV12-4; TRBD1 agrees at 12 bases. J gave up 4 bases and V 5 bases, and 5 bases lay outside the gene matches. The CDR3 runs to 15 residues. The CDR3 DNA reads as TGTGCCAGCAGTCCCGGGACAGGGGGCAGAGAGACCCAGTACTTC. Its protein is CASSPGTGGRETQYF.

The V gene is TRBV4-2, the J gene TRBJ1-1, with a tentative D call TRBD1 (5 bases). Deletions cut 0 bases from V and 1 base from J, with 9 bases between. Germline V CDR1 and CDR2: LGHNA, YNFKEQ. The CDR3 is 15 residues long. CDR3 nucleotides: TGTGCCAGCAGCCAAGAGGTCGGGGGGAACACTGAAGCTTTCTTT. It specifies CASSQEVGGNTEAFF.

The chain recombines TRBV5-6 with TRBJ2-7; 12 positions agree with TRBD2. The ends lost 4 bases at V and 6 bases at J; junction bases unmatched: 5. Germline CDR1 and CDR2: SGHDT and YYEEEE. This CDR3 contains 14 residues. CDR3: CASSLTSGSFEQYF. CDR3 coding DNA: TGTGCCAGCAGCCTGACTAGCGGGAGCTTCGAGCAGTACTTC.

V usage is TRBV28 and J usage is TRBJ2-5, with 8 bases matching TRBD1. This CDR3 is 18 amino acids long. Germline V gene data show CDR1 as MDHEN and CDR2 as SYDVKM. The ends lost 4 bases at V and 3 bases at J; junction bases unmatched: 16. CDR3 in amino acids: CASSSDGRGRVWEETQYF. CDR3 nucleotide sequence: TGTGCCAGCAGTTCCGACGGCAGGGGGCGAGTTTGGGAAGAGACCCAGTACTTC.